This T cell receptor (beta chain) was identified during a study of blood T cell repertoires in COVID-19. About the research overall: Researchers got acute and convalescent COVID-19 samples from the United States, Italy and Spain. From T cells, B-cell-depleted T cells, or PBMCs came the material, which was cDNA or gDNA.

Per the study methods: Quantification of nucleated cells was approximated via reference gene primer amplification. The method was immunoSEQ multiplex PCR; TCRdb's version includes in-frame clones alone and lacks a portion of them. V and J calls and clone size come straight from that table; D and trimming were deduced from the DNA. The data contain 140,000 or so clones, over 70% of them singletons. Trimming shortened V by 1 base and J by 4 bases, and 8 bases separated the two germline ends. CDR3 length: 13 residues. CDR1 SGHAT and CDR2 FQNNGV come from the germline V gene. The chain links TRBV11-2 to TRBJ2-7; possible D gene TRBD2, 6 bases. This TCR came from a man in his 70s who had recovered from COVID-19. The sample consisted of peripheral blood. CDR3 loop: CASSLASAYEQYF. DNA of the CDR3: TGTGCCAGCAGCTTAGCTAGCGCATACGAGCAGTACTTC.